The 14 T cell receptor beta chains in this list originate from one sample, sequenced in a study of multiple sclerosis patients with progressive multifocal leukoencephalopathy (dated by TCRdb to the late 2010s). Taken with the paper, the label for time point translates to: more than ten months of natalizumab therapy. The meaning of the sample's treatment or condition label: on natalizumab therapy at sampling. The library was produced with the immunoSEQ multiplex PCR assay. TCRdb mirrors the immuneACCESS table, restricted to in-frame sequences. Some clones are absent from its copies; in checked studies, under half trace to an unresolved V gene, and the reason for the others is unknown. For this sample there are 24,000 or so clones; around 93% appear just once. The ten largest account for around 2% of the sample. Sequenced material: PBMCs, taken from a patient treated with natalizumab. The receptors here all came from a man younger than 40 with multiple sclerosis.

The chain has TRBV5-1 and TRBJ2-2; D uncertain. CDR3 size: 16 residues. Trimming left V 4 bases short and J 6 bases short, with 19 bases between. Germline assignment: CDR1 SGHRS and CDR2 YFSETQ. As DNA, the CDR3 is TGCGCCAGCAGCCCCCACTTGGCGGTCGGCGCCGGGGAGCTGTTTTTT. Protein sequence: CASSPHLAVGAGELFF. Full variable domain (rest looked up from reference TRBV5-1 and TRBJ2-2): KAGVTQTPRYLIKTRGQQVTLSCSPISGHRSVSWYQQTPGQGLQFLFEYFSETQRNKGNFPGRFSGRQFSNSRSEMNVSTLELGDSALYLCASSPHLAVGAGELFFGEGSRLTVL.

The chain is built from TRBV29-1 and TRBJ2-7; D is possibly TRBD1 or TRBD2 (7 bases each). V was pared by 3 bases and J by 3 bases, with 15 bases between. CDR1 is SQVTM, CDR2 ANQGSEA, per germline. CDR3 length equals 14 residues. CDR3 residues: CSVEGPGGDYEQYF. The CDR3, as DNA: TGCAGCGTTGAGGGTCCAGGGGGGGACTACGAGCAGTACTTC.

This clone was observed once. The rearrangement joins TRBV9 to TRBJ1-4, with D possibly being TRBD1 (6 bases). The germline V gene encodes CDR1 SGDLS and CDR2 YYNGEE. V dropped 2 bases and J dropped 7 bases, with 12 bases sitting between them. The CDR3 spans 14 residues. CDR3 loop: CASSVKGGSEKLFF. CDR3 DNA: TGTGCCAGCAGCGTCAAGGGGGGAAGTGAAAAACTGTTTTTT.

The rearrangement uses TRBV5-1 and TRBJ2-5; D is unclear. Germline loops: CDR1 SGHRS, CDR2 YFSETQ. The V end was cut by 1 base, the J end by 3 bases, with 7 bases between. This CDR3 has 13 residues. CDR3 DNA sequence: TGCGCCAGCAGCTTGAGTGGGGAAGAGACCCAGTACTTC. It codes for CASSLSGEETQYF.

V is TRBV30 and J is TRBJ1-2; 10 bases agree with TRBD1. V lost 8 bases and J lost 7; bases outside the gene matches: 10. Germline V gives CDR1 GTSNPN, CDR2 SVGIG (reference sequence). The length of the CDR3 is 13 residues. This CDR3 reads CARSSTGGTGYTF. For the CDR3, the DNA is TGTGCCCGCTCCTCGACAGGGGGCACTGGCTACACCTTC.

Here the CDR3 reads CASSQSRGYNEQFF. The CDR3 bases are TGTGCCAGCAGCCAATCTAGGGGCTACAATGAGCAGTTCTTC. The V gene is TRBV16, the J gene TRBJ2-1; D possibly corresponds to TRBD1 (5 bases). This CDR3 spans 14 amino acids. The germline gives CDR1 KGHSY, CDR2 FQNENV. Deletions cut 0 bases from V and 3 bases from J, with 6 bases between. Variable domain in full (rest from reference TRBV16 and TRBJ2-1): GEEVAQTPKHLVRGEGQKAKLYCAPIKGHSYVFWYQQVLKNEFKFLISFQNENVFDETGMPKERFSAKCLPNSPCSLEIQATKLEDSAVYFCASSQSRGYNEQFFGPGTRLTVL.

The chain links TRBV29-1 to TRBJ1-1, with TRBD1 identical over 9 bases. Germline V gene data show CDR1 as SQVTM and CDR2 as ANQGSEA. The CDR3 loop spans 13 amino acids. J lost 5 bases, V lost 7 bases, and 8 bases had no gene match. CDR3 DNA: TGCAGCGGCATGACAGGGGGAGGGACTGAAGCTTTCTTT. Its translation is CSGMTGGGTEAFF. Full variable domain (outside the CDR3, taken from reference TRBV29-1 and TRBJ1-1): SAVISQKPSRDICQRGTSLTIQCQVDSQVTMMFWYRQQPGQSLTLIATANQGSEATYESGFVIDKFPISRPNLTFSTLTVSNMSPEDSSIYLCSGMTGGGTEAFFGQGTRLTVV.

This CDR3 is CSVGENTEAFF. Written as DNA, the CDR3 is TGCAGCGTTGGAGAGAACACTGAAGCTTTCTTT. The V call is TRBV29-1, the J call TRBJ1-1; no definite D call. Germline V gene lookup returns CDR1 SQVTM and CDR2 ANQGSEA. This CDR3 region has 11 residues. Trimming took off 4 bases at V and 1 base at J, with 4 bases between the two ends.

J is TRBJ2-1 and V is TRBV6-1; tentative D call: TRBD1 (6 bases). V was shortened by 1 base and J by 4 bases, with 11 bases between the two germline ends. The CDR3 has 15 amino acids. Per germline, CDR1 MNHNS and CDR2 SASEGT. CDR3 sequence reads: CASSEEPTGYNEQFF. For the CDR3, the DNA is TGTGCCAGCAGTGAAGAACCAACAGGGTACAATGAGCAGTTCTTC.

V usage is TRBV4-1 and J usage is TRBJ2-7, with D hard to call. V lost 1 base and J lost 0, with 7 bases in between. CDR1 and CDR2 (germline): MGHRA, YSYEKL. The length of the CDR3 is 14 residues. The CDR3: CASSQGGFSYEQYF. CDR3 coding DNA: TGCGCCAGCAGCCAAGGTGGGTTCTCCTACGAGCAGTACTTC.

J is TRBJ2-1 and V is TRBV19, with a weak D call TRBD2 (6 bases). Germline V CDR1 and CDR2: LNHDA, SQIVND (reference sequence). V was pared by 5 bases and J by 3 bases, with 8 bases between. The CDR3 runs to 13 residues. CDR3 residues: CASSGGNYNEQFF. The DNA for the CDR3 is TGTGCCAGTAGTGGCGGGAACTACAATGAGCAGTTCTTC.

Here the CDR3 reads CASSSSSLYRDEQFF. Written as DNA, the CDR3 is TGTGCCAGCAGCTCCTCCTCCCTCTATAGAGATGAGCAGTTCTTC. V gene TRBV11-3 combines with J gene TRBJ2-1; the D is unclear. With 4 bases removed from V and 8 bases from J, the gap between germline ends came to 18 bases. The CDR3 is made up of 15 amino acids. Germline-derived CDR1 and CDR2 are SGHNT and YENEEA.

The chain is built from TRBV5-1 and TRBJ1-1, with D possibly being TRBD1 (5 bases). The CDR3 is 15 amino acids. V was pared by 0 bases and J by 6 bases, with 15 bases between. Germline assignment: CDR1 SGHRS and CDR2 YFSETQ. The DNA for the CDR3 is TGCGCCAGCAGCTTGGAGGGTGGGGGATTAGCTGAAGCTTTCTTT. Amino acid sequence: CASSLEGGGLAEAFF.

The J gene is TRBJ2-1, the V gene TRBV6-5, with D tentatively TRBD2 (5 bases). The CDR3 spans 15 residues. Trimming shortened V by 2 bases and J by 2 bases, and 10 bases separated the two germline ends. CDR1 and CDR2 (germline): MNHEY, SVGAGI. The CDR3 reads CASSYGRGAYNEQFF. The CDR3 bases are TGTGCCAGCAGTTACGGACGGGGAGCCTACAATGAGCAGTTCTTC.